The 3 T cell receptor beta chains presented below share a single source sample, sequenced in a study of T cell responses to AZD1222 COVID-19 vaccine. Data came from immunoSEQ multiplex PCR; TCRdb stores just in-frame clones and leaves some out. The data contain 100,000 to 150,000 clones, 89% of them singletons. The source material was peripheral blood, sampled on day 0 of AZD1222 vaccination. These receptors were collected from an adult in good health.

The chain uses TRBV5-6 and TRBJ1-1; no definite D call. Germline assignment: CDR1 SGHDT and CDR2 YYEEEE. V shed 0 bases and J shed 0 bases, with 12 bases lying between them. The CDR3 consists of 16 residues. The chain's CDR3 is CASSLGLERVNTEAFF. The CDR3 DNA follows: TGTGCCAGCAGCTTGGGTTTGGAGCGGGTGAACACTGAAGCTTTCTTT.

CDR3: CASSEFRTGGAGYTF. For the CDR3, the DNA is TGCGCCAGCAGTGAGTTCCGGACAGGGGGCGCGGGCTACACCTTC. J is TRBJ1-2 and V is TRBV10-1, with 11 positions matching TRBD1. The germline gives CDR1 WNHNN, CDR2 SYGVQD (reference sequence). This CDR3 spans 15 amino acids. V was clipped by 1 base and J by 8 bases; unmatched bases: 6.

The rearrangement uses TRBV5-1 and TRBJ1-2; a possible D gene is TRBD1 (6 bases). Germline assignment: CDR1 SGHRS and CDR2 YFSETQ. This CDR3 has 13 residues. V dropped 0 bases and J dropped 3 bases, with 6 bases sitting between them. The CDR3 DNA is TGCGCCAGCAGCTTGGGACAGGACTATGGCTACACCTTC. The encoded protein is CASSLGQDYGYTF.